This TCR beta chain was recorded in a study of human T cells and chemical hapten exposure. One entry per CDR3 protein, called by TCRdb with MiXCR from the RACE reads. The sample shows some 84,000 distinct CDR3 sequences, 7.5% to 9.5% of them seen only once. The CDR3 is made up of 15 amino acids. Trimming cost V 4 bases and J 4 bases; bases outside gene matches: 6. Germline CDR1 SEHNR, CDR2 FQNEAQ (reference sequence). Time point of the sample: pre-sensitization, week 0. Treatment meaning: therapeutic diphenylcyclopropenone sensitization with weekly scalp DPC. This clonotype was seen many times. V is TRBV7-9 and J is TRBJ2-7; TRBD1 matches at 11 bases. The sequence derives from a man aged 35-49 years with alopecia areata. Some clones in this sample may be carry-over from other donors' samples. Sequences were derived from whole blood, sampled in connection with sensitization to the hapten diphenylcyclopropenone (DPC). This chain's CDR3 is CASSSDWDRGYEQYF. The CDR3 DNA reads TGTGCCAGCAGCTCAGACTGGGACAGGGGGTACGAGCAGTACTTC.